The 26 T cell receptor beta chains presented below share a single source sample, sequenced in a study of cytotoxic CD8 clonotypes in ibrutinib-treated CLL. The data were produced by immunoSEQ multiplex PCR, yet TCRdb's version contains in-frame clones alone and is incomplete. The data contain about 58,000 clones, approximately 71% of them singletons. The starting material was PBMCs, obtained after 12 months of ibrutinib treatment. These receptors were collected from a human donor with chronic lymphocytic leukemia.

This CDR3 reads CASSGQGQSRETQYF. The CDR3 DNA reads as TGTGCCAGCAGCGGACAGGGACAGTCGAGAGAGACCCAGTACTTC. V usage is TRBV9 and J usage is TRBJ2-5, with 7 bases fitting TRBD1. J gave up 4 bases and V 3 bases, and 9 bases lay outside the gene matches. CDR3 size: 15 residues. CDR1 and CDR2 from the germline V gene are SGDLS and YYNGEE.

The V and J genes are TRBV6-5 and TRBJ2-7; D perhaps matches TRBD1 (6 bases). Germline V gives CDR1 MNHEY, CDR2 SVGAGI. Trimming pared 4 bases from V and 3 bases from J, leaving 16 bases between. The CDR3 is 15 residues long. CDR3 in DNA: TGTGCCAGCAGTTTGGGACAACCAGGTGGCTACGAGCAGTACTTC. Protein: CASSLGQPGGYEQYF.

V gene TRBV5-5 combines with J gene TRBJ1-1; possibly TRBD1 for D (6 bases). V was cut by 5 bases and J by 0 bases, with 14 bases left in between. This CDR3 comprises 15 residues. Per the germline V gene, CDR1 is SGHKS and CDR2 is YYEKEE (reference sequence). CDR3 DNA sequence: TGTGCCAGCAGTTCGAACAGGGCCATGAACACTGAAGCTTTCTTT. Translation: CASSSNRAMNTEAFF.

This rearrangement joins TRBV9 to TRBJ2-1; the D call may be TRBD1 or TRBD2 (6 bases each). The CDR3 totals 13 residues. Germline V lookup: CDR1 SGDLS, CDR2 YYNGEE. V lost 4 bases, J lost 10 bases, and 15 bases lay in between. CDR3 in DNA: TGTGCCAGCAGCCCTGGAGGGGGGATAGAGCAGTTCTTC. Translation gives CASSPGGGIEQFF.

The V and J genes are TRBV13 and TRBJ2-6, with a weak D call TRBD1 (5 bases). V was trimmed by 1 base and J by 0 bases, leaving 13 bases between them. From germline, CDR1 is PRHDT and CDR2 FYEKMQ (reference sequence). This CDR3 has 18 amino acids. CDR3 loop: CASSLVGTGVSGANVLTF. DNA of the CDR3: TGTGCCAGCAGCTTAGTGGGTACAGGCGTCTCTGGGGCCAACGTCCTGACTTTC.

This rearrangement joins TRBV11-2 to TRBJ2-1; no clear D gene. Trimming took 0 bases from V and 4 from J, leaving 10 bases between them. CDR1 SGHAT and CDR2 FQNNGV come from the germline V gene. The CDR3 spans 15 residues. CDR3 in amino acids: CASSLERTRYNEQFF. The CDR3 nucleotides are TGTGCCAGCAGCTTAGAGCGGACCAGATACAATGAGCAGTTCTTC. The variable domain in full, completed from reference TRBV11-2 and TRBJ2-1, reads EAGVAQSPRYKIIEKRQSVAFWCNPISGHATLYWYQQILGQGPKLLIQFQNNGVVDDSQLPKDRFSAERLKGVDSTLKIQPAKLEDSAVYLCASSLERTRYNEQFFGPGTRLTVL.

The chain carries TRBV2 and TRBJ2-5, with 8 bases matching TRBD2. The ends lost 6 bases at V and 1 base at J; junction bases unmatched: 7. The germline CDR1 and CDR2 sequences are SNHLY and FYNNEI. The CDR3 is 15 amino acids. CDR3 amino acids: CASRILADFQETQYF. The CDR3 DNA is TGTGCCAGCAGGATACTAGCGGACTTCCAAGAGACCCAGTACTTC.

The J gene is TRBJ1-2, the V gene TRBV2; the D is unclear. This CDR3 is 12 amino acids long. V was pared by 6 bases and J by 2 bases, with 7 bases between. Germline V gene sequence: CDR1 SNHLY, CDR2 FYNNEI. The CDR3 region has the DNA TGTGCCAGCAGGAGGGAAAACTATGGCTACACCTTC. Protein sequence: CASRRENYGYTF. The full variable domain, completed using reference TRBV2 and TRBJ1-2, is EPEVTQTPSHQVTQMGQEVILRCVPISNHLYFYWYRQILGQKVEFLVSFYNNEISEKSEIFDDQFSVERPDGSNFTLKIRSTKLEDSAMYFCASRRENYGYTFGSGTRLTVV.

This chain connects TRBV19 to TRBJ1-5; 9 positions match TRBD1. V was clipped by 4 bases and J by 2 bases; unmatched bases: 12. Germline CDR1 reads LNHDA; CDR2 reads SQIVND (reference sequence). The CDR3 runs 18 residues. The CDR3: CASSRETGGVEGNQPQHF. In DNA, the CDR3 is TGTGCCAGTAGTAGAGAGACAGGGGGGGTAGAGGGCAATCAGCCCCAGCATTTT.

This clone was seen only once. V is TRBV6-5 and J is TRBJ2-2; possible D gene TRBD2, 6 bases. Germline V gives CDR1 MNHEY, CDR2 SVGAGI. Trimming took off 8 bases at V and 6 bases at J, with 16 bases between the two ends. This CDR3 comprises 14 residues. DNA for the CDR3: TGTGCCAGCGGTGGAGGGTTCGAGGCCGGGGAGCTGTTTTTT. Translation: CASGGGFEAGELFF.

The V call is TRBV11-2, the J call TRBJ2-5; D is possibly TRBD2 (6 bases). Germline assignment: CDR1 SGHAT and CDR2 FQNNGV. The CDR3 contains 15 residues. V shed 0 bases and J shed 2 bases, with 10 bases lying between them. CDR3 in amino acids: CASSLDRGWQETQYF. In DNA form, the CDR3 reads TGTGCCAGCAGCTTAGACCGGGGGTGGCAAGAGACCCAGTACTTC. The whole variable domain, remainder taken from reference TRBV11-2 and TRBJ2-5, is EAGVAQSPRYKIIEKRQSVAFWCNPISGHATLYWYQQILGQGPKLLIQFQNNGVVDDSQLPKDRFSAERLKGVDSTLKIQPAKLEDSAVYLCASSLDRGWQETQYFGPGTRLLVL.

This clone was seen only a few times. V usage is TRBV19 and J usage is TRBJ2-1; TRBD1 aligns across 11 bases. J was trimmed by 8 bases and V by 4 bases; bases with no gene match: 7. Germline CDR1 and CDR2: LNHDA and SQIVND (reference sequence). This CDR3 spans 15 amino acids. The CDR3 loop is CASSTGQGAGDEQFF. The CDR3 DNA reads TGTGCCAGTAGTACCGGACAGGGGGCTGGGGATGAGCAGTTCTTC.

The chain is built from TRBV10-3 and TRBJ2-7; maybe TRBD1 (6 bases). The V gene's germline CDR1 is ENHRY and CDR2 SYGVKD. Trimming took 11 bases from V and 0 from J, leaving 11 bases between them. The CDR3 covers 12 residues. CDR3 bases: TGTGCCGTCCGGGACAACTCCTACGAGCAGTACTTC. It yields the protein CAVRDNSYEQYF.

This chain links TRBV4-2 with TRBJ2-7, with D perhaps TRBD1 or TRBD2 (6 bases each). This CDR3 region has 14 residues. Germline V gives CDR1 LGHNA, CDR2 YNFKEQ. V dropped 4 bases and J dropped 2 bases, with 12 bases sitting between them. CDR3 region: CASSPQEGAYEQYF. CDR3 DNA sequence: TGTGCCAGCAGCCCCCAGGAGGGGGCCTACGAGCAGTACTTC.

This clone showed up just a few times. The CDR3 region is CSSGSYEQYF. CDR3 DNA: TGCAGTAGCGGCTCCTACGAGCAGTACTTC. V is TRBV20-1 and J is TRBJ2-7; D may be TRBD2 (5 bases). The V and J ends lost 8 bases and 0 bases respectively, with 5 bases between them. Germline CDR1 DFQATT, CDR2 SNEGSKA (reference sequence). This CDR3 has 10 residues.

This sequence joins TRBV2 and TRBJ1-1, with D possibly being TRBD1 (6 bases). This CDR3 has 13 amino acids. With 6 bases removed from V and 2 bases from J, the gap between germline ends came to 10 bases. Germline V gene sequence: CDR1 SNHLY, CDR2 FYNNEI. DNA of the CDR3: TGTGCCAGCAGCGGGGACACTAACACTGAAGCTTTCTTT. It translates to CASSGDTNTEAFF.

This clone was counted once. This chain joins TRBV7-3 and TRBJ2-3; no firm D call. Germline lookup yields CDR1 SGHTA and CDR2 FQGTGA. V was pared by 1 base and J by 0 bases, with 11 bases between. This CDR3 region has 16 residues. The CDR3 spells CASSLKVSTSTDTQYF. DNA for the CDR3: TGTGCCAGCAGCTTAAAGGTAAGTACTAGCACAGATACGCAGTATTTT.

The chain uses TRBV5-6 and TRBJ2-5; 8 positions match TRBD1. Looked up from germline, CDR1 is SGHDT and CDR2 is YYEEEE. The CDR3 covers 16 residues. V shed 4 bases and J 4 bases; nucleotides not matched to a gene: 12. CDR3 region: CASSPGTGSWGETQYF. The CDR3 coding sequence is TGTGCCAGCAGCCCCGGGACAGGTTCATGGGGAGAGACCCAGTACTTC.

This rearrangement joins TRBV19 to TRBJ2-1; D perhaps matches TRBD2 (6 bases). The germline V gene has CDR1 LNHDA and CDR2 SQIVND (reference sequence). V dropped 6 bases and J dropped 5 bases, with 14 bases sitting between them. The CDR3 spans 14 residues. The CDR3: CASSKGGSHNEQFF. The CDR3 DNA sequence: TGTGCCAGTAGCAAGGGAGGATCCCACAATGAGCAGTTCTTC.

This clone was detected a few times. The chain combines TRBV6-5 with TRBJ1-1; D gene uncertain. The germline gives CDR1 MNHEY, CDR2 SVGAGI. Deletions cut 4 bases from V and 0 bases from J, with 6 bases between. The CDR3 runs 13 residues. In DNA form, the CDR3 reads TGTGCCAGCAGTTCATGGTTGAACACTGAAGCTTTCTTT. Its translation: CASSSWLNTEAFF.

This clone came up once. V gene TRBV30 combines with J gene TRBJ1-6; the D is unclear. The V gene's germline CDR1 is GTSNPN and CDR2 SVGIG (reference sequence). V was clipped by 0 bases and J by 5 bases, with 8 bases between them. The CDR3 contains 14 residues. CDR3 in DNA: TGTGCCTGGAGTGTATTAGTTGATAATTCACCCCTCCACTTT. As protein: CAWSVLVDNSPLHF.

This clone was observed a few times. V is TRBV10-3 and J is TRBJ2-2; 10 nucleotides match TRBD2. There are 15 residues in the CDR3. CDR1 and CDR2 (germline): ENHRY, SYGVKD. V trimming: 7 bases; J trimming: 5 bases; junction bases outside the gene matches: 7. The CDR3 region is CAITQLAGVTGELFF. The CDR3 bases are TGTGCCATCACTCAGCTAGCGGGAGTTACCGGGGAGCTGTTTTTT.

The CDR3 sequence: CASSENGEHTGELFF. CDR3 nucleotide sequence: TGTGCCAGCAGTGAGAACGGGGAACACACCGGGGAGCTGTTTTTT. The chain has TRBV7-3 and TRBJ2-2, with D possibly TRBD2 on 5 matching bases. Germline CDR1 is SGHTA and CDR2 is FQGTGA. This CDR3 contains 15 residues. The germline V and J ends were trimmed by 6 bases and 3 bases, with 14 bases remaining between them.

The rearrangement links TRBV11-2 to TRBJ1-5, with D unresolved. Germline CDR1 is SGHAT and CDR2 is FQNNGV. The CDR3 has 14 amino acids. V was shortened by 0 bases and J by 0 bases, with 3 bases between the two germline ends. DNA of the CDR3: TGTGCCAGCAGCTTAGACAATAGCAATCAGCCCCAGCATTTT. Translation gives CASSLDNSNQPQHF. Filled out from reference TRBV11-2 and TRBJ1-5, the complete variable domain reads EAGVAQSPRYKIIEKRQSVAFWCNPISGHATLYWYQQILGQGPKLLIQFQNNGVVDDSQLPKDRFSAERLKGVDSTLKIQPAKLEDSAVYLCASSLDNSNQPQHFGDGTRLSIL.

The chain carries TRBV9 and TRBJ2-1; maybe TRBD2 (6 bases). Germline V lookup: CDR1 SGDLS, CDR2 YYNGEE. The CDR3 totals 12 residues. V lost 3 bases to trimming and J lost 10 bases, with 11 bases between them. CDR3 bases: TGTGCCAGCAGCGCGGCCGCGGGGGAGCAGTTCTTC. This translates into CASSAAAGEQFF.

The chain has TRBV18 and TRBJ2-1; D is possibly TRBD2 (5 bases). The CDR3 totals 16 residues. Germline CDR1 KGHSH, CDR2 LQKENI. V lost 5 bases, J lost 0 bases, and 14 bases lay in between. The CDR3 coding sequence is TGTGCCAGCTCAGGGTTACGGGAAGGCTCCTACAATGAGCAGTTCTTC. Amino acid sequence: CASSGLREGSYNEQFF.